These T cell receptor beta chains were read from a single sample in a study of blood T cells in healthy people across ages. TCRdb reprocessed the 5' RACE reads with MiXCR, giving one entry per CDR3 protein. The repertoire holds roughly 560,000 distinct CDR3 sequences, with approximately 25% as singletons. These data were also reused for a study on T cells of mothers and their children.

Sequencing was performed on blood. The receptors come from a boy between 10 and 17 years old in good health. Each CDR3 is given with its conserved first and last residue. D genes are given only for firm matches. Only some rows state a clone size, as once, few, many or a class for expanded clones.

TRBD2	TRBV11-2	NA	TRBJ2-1	CASSLVKAGGGPSPYNEQFF	TGTGCCAGCAGCTTAGTGAAAGCGGGAGGTGGCCCTTCGCCCTACAATGAGCAGTTCTTC
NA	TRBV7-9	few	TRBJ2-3	CASSYYARTSTDTQYF	TGTGCCAGCAGCTACTACGCCCGGACTAGCACAGATACGCAGTATTTT
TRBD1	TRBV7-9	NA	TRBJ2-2	CASSLQGGADTGELFF	TGTGCCAGCAGCTTACAAGGGGGCGCGGACACCGGGGAGCTGTTTTTT
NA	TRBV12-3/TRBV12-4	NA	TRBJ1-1	CASTLDRNTEAFF	TGTGCCAGCACTCTAGACCGGAACACTGAAGCTTTCTTT
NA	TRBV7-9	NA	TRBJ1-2	CASSLVSVPSYGYTF	TGTGCCAGCAGCTTGGTCAGTGTTCCCTCCTATGGCTACACCTTC
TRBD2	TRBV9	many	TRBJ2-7	CASSGGLAGVSSYEQYF	TGTGCCAGCAGCGGGGGACTAGCGGGGGTTAGCTCCTACGAGCAGTACTTC
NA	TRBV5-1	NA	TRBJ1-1	CASSLEAYGRTEAFF	TGCGCCAGCAGCTTAGAAGCATACGGGCGCACTGAAGCTTTCTTT
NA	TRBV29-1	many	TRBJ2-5	CSVEKGVTDRETQYF	TGCAGCGTTGAAAAAGGGGTGACAGATCGAGAGACCCAGTACTTC
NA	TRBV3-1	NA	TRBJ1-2	CASSQRGDSAGYTF	TGTGCCAGCAGCCAAAGAGGGGATTCGGCTGGCTACACCTTC
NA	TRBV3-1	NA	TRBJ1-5	CASSQSRGQPQHF	TGTGCCAGCAGCCAATCGCGGGGACAGCCCCAGCATTTT
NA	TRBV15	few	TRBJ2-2	CATSRPLGELFF	TGTGCCACCAGCAGACCCCTCGGGGAGCTGTTTTTT
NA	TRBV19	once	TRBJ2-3	CASSPARWGPTDTQYF	TGTGCCAGTAGTCCTGCTAGGTGGGGCCCCACAGATACGCAGTATTTT
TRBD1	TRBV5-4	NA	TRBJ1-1	CASSLGPTGPEAFF	TGTGCCAGCAGCTTGGGGCCGACAGGGCCTGAAGCTTTCTTT
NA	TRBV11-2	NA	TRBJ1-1	CASGRGRNTEAFF	TGTGCCAGCGGGCGGGGCAGGAACACTGAAGCTTTCTTT
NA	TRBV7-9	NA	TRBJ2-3	CASSSMAGGVSSTDTQYF	TGTGCCAGCAGCTCCATGGCCGGGGGCGTTTCTAGCACAGATACGCAGTATTTT
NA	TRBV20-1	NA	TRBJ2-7	CSARGDPYEQYF	TGCAGTGCTAGAGGGGACCCCTACGAGCAGTACTTC